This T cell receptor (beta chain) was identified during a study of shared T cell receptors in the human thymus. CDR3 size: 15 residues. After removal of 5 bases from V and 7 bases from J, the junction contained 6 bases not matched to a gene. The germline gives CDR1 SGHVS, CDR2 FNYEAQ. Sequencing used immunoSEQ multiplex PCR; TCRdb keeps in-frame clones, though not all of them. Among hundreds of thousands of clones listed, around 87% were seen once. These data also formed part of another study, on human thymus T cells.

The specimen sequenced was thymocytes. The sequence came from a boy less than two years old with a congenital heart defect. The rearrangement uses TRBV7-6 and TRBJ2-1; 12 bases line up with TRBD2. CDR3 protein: CASSPRLAGENEQFF. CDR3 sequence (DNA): TGTGCCAGCAGCCCCCGACTAGCGGGAGAGAATGAGCAGTTCTTC.